The 17 T cell receptor beta chains below were found in one sample sequenced in a study of blood T cells in healthy people across ages. Through a sample-barcoded 5' primer and a J-beta primer mix, a second PCR was run for roughly 6 to 12 cycles. TCRdb itself ran the 5' RACE reads through MiXCR, one entry per CDR3 protein. The sample records around 1.7 million distinct CDR3 sequences, roughly 27% being singletons. Sequences were obtained from blood. The receptors here all came from a woman aged 30 to 39 in good health.

Comments on this clonotype: With a much larger clone just one base away, this may be a read error. This chain connects TRBV9 to TRBJ2-3, with unresolved D. The CDR3 covers 12 residues. CDR1 and CDR2 (germline): SGDLS, YYNGEE. The ends were cut back, 1 base at V and 5 bases at J, with 5 bases in the middle. In DNA form, the CDR3 reads TGTGCCAGCAGCGTACCCATAGATACGCAGTATTTT. Protein sequence: CASSVPIDTQYF.

This clonotype was detected many times. The CDR3 region has the DNA TGTGCCAGCGCAGGAAATTTGGGCACAGATACGCAGTATTTT. The encoded protein is CASAGNLGTDTQYF. The chain recombines TRBV6-5 with TRBJ2-3; D unclear. CDR3 length equals 14 residues. Trimming shortened V by 8 bases and J by 1 base, and 13 bases separated the two germline ends. Germline V lookup: CDR1 MNHEY, CDR2 SVGAGI.

The chain links TRBV12-3 or TRBV12-4 to TRBJ2-1, with D hard to call. This CDR3 has 14 amino acids. With 4 bases removed from V and 3 bases from J, the gap between germline ends came to 10 bases. In DNA, the CDR3 is TGTGCCAGCAGTTACCCCAACAGCTACAATGAGCAGTTCTTC. This translates into CASSYPNSYNEQFF.

The J gene is TRBJ2-3, the V gene TRBV9; TRBD2 agrees at 7 bases. Germline CDR1 and CDR2: SGDLS and YYNGEE. Germline trimming cut 4 bases from V and 7 bases from J; bases unmatched to any gene: 12. The CDR3 extends over 15 amino acids. The CDR3 DNA reads TGTGCCAGCAGCCCGACTAGCAGGTCTCTACATACGCAGTATTTT. Translated, it gives CASSPTSRSLHTQYF.

The chain couples TRBV20-1 to TRBJ2-1; D unclear. V gave up 1 base and J gave up 6 bases, with 13 bases separating them. CDR3 length: 14 residues. Looked up from germline, CDR1 is DFQATT and CDR2 is SNEGSKA (reference sequence). CDR3 coding DNA: TGCAGTGCTAGAGGTATACCAGGACGCAATGAGCAGTTCTTC. The encoded protein is CSARGIPGRNEQFF.

This clonotype appeared a few times. The chain has TRBV6-2 or TRBV6-3 and TRBJ1-1; D remains unclear. V lost 2 bases and J lost 1, with 5 bases in between. Germline CDR1 MNHEY, CDR2 SVGEGT. This CDR3 region has 13 residues. The CDR3 nucleotides read TGTGCCAGCAGTTACGTGGAGAACACTGAAGCTTTCTTT. This gives the protein CASSYVENTEAFF.

Note on this clonotype: A junction end diverges from the germline sequence, so it may reflect a read error. The J gene is TRBJ2-5, the V gene TRBV4-2, with TRBD2 identical over 7 bases. Looked up from germline, CDR1 is LGHNA and CDR2 is YNFKEQ. The CDR3 loop spans 18 amino acids. CDR3 DNA sequence: TGTGCCAGCGGCCAAGATTTTTGGTGGTCTAGCGGACAAGAGACCCAGTACTTC. It specifies CASGQDFWWSSGQETQYF.

A few counts support this clonotype. One junction end disagrees with the germline gene, perhaps due to a read error. This chain uses TRBV5-1 with TRBJ2-1; 7 bases agree with TRBD2. The CDR3 totals 12 residues. CDR1 is SGHRS, CDR2 YFSETQ, per germline. CDR3 region: CACSLGGNEQFF. CDR3 DNA: TGCGCCTGCAGCTTGGGGGGGAACGAGCAGTTCTTC.

A few counts support this clonotype. The gene calls are TRBV18 and TRBJ2-6, with 7 bases matching TRBD1. V gave up 0 bases and J gave up 2 bases; unmatched junction bases: 4. Germline V gives CDR1 KGHSH, CDR2 LQKENI. The CDR3 totals 17 residues. CDR3 sequence: CASSPPGGPTGANVLTF. In DNA form, the CDR3 reads TGTGCCAGCTCACCACCAGGGGGCCCAACTGGGGCCAACGTCCTGACTTTC.

The sample holds a few counts of this clonotype. The chain recombines TRBV24-1 with TRBJ2-3; the D is unclear. Germline-derived CDR1 and CDR2 are KGHDR and SFDVKD. CDR3 length: 13 amino acids. Between the trimmed V and J ends, which lost 5 bases and 14 bases, there was a span of 19 bases. CDR3 sequence reads: CATSGKRESRSYF. CDR3 DNA sequence: TGTGCCACCAGTGGAAAAAGGGAATCCAGGTCGTATTTT.

This clonotype appeared many times. CDR3 region: CASSFGLAGQETQYF. Written as DNA, the CDR3 is TGTGCCAGCAGCTTCGGACTAGCGGGACAAGAGACCCAGTACTTC. V is TRBV28 and J is TRBJ2-5, with 12 bases that match TRBD2. Per germline, CDR1 MDHEN and CDR2 SYDVKM. With V trimmed by 6 bases and J by 2 bases, 4 bases remained unmatched. The CDR3 consists of 15 residues.

V is TRBV11-3 and J is TRBJ2-1, with D maybe TRBD1 (5 bases). The V and J ends lost 5 bases and 0 bases respectively, with 17 bases between them. CDR3 size: 17 residues. Germline CDR1 is SGHNT and CDR2 is YENEEA. The CDR3 region is CASSGAPWGSSYNEQFF. In DNA form, the CDR3 reads TGTGCCAGCAGCGGGGCACCTTGGGGAAGCTCCTACAATGAGCAGTTCTTC.

The V call is TRBV7-2, the J call TRBJ2-3; possibly TRBD1 or TRBD2 for D (6 bases each). This CDR3 comprises 15 residues. Deletions cut 4 bases from V and 6 bases from J, with 17 bases between. CDR1 and CDR2 from the germline V gene are SGHTA and FQGNSA. The chain's CDR3 is CASSWRQAGRDTQYF. DNA of the CDR3: TGTGCCAGCAGCTGGAGACAGGCGGGGCGGGATACGCAGTATTTT.

This clonotype was detected a few times. The CDR3 coding sequence is TGTGCCAGCAGGAAGTGGGCTAGTCGTACCTACGAGCAGTACTTC. Translated: CASRKWASRTYEQYF. The V and J genes are TRBV6-5 and TRBJ2-7; the D is unclear. The CDR3 is 15 residues long. Trimming pared 6 bases from V and 2 bases from J, leaving 17 bases between. Germline lookup yields CDR1 MNHEY and CDR2 SVGAGI.

J is TRBJ2-3 and V is TRBV2; D is tentatively TRBD1 or TRBD2 (5 bases each). Germline CDR1 is SNHLY and CDR2 is FYNNEI. CDR3 length: 13 amino acids. Trimming stripped 5 bases from V and 4 bases from J, with 10 bases between. CDR3 region: CASSTGHADTQYF. CDR3 sequence (DNA): TGTGCCAGCAGTACGGGGCACGCAGATACGCAGTATTTT.

This clonotype was recorded once. This chain connects TRBV20-1 to TRBJ1-1; a weak D match, TRBD1 (5 bases). CDR3 size: 13 residues. V was shortened by 6 bases and J by 5 bases, with 16 bases between the two germline ends. Germline values: CDR1 DFQATT, CDR2 SNEGSKA (reference sequence). In DNA, the CDR3 is TGCAGTGCCCCGGGACGGTCTCGTACTGAAGCTTTCTTT. It encodes CSAPGRSRTEAFF.

V usage is TRBV6-4 and J usage is TRBJ2-7; D possibly corresponds to TRBD1 (6 bases). This CDR3 contains 17 residues. Trimming removed 3 bases from V and 0 bases from J, with 18 bases in between. The germline gives CDR1 MRHNA, CDR2 SNTAGT. The CDR3 protein is CASSEWGPLTFSYEQYF. CDR3 bases: TGTGCCAGCAGTGAATGGGGGCCCTTAACATTCTCCTACGAGCAGTACTTC.